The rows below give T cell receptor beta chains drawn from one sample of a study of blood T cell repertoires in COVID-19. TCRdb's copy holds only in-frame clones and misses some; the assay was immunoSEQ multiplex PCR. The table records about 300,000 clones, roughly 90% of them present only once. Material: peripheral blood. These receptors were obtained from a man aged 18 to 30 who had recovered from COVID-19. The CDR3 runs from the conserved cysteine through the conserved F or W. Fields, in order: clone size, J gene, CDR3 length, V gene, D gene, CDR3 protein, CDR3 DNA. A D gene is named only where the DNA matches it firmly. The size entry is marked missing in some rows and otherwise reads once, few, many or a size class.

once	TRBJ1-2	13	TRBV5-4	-	CASSLGQNYGYTF	TGTGCCAGCAGCTTGGGACAAAACTATGGCTACACCTTC
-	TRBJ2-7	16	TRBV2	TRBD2	CATHPTLGLAGYEQYF	TGTGCCACCCATCCCACCCTGGGACTAGCGGGATACGAGCAGTACTTC
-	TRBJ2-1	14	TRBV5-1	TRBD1	CASSRTGAYNEQFF	TGCGCCAGCAGCCGGACAGGGGCCTACAATGAGCAGTTCTTC
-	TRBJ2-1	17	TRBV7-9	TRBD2	CASSLALAGFSYNEQFF	TGTGCCAGCAGCTTAGCACTAGCGGGATTCTCCTACAATGAGCAGTTCTTC
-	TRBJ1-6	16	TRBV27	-	CASRGWGEGDNSPLHF	TGTGCCAGTCGAGGGTGGGGAGAGGGTGATAATTCACCCCTCCACTTT
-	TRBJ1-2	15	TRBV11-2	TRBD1	CASSSSLGQGKGYTF	TGTGCCAGCAGCTCCTCCCTTGGACAGGGGAAGGGCTACACCTTC
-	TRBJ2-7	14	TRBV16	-	CASIHDDNLDEQYF	TGTGCCAGCATCCACGACGATAACCTAGACGAGCAGTACTTC
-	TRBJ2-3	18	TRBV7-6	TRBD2	CASSSTGGAGGPTDTQYF	TGTGCCAGCAGCTCCACCGGGGGAGCGGGAGGGCCGACAGATACGCAGTATTTT
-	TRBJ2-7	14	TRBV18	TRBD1	CASASQGAYYEQYF	TGTGCCAGCGCTAGTCAGGGGGCCTACTACGAGCAGTACTTC
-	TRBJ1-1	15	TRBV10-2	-	CASSESIAGWTEAFF	TGCGCCAGCAGTGAGTCGATCGCAGGGTGGACTGAAGCTTTCTTT
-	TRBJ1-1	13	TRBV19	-	CASTLGVSTEAFF	TGTGCCAGTACTCTCGGAGTTTCCACTGAAGCTTTCTTT
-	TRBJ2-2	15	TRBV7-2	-	CASSLWGVHTGELFF	TGTGCCAGCAGCCTCTGGGGGGTCCACACCGGGGAGCTGTTTTTT
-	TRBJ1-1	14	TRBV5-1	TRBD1	CASSRSGQGTEAFF	TGCGCCAGCAGCAGGAGCGGACAGGGCACTGAAGCTTTCTTT
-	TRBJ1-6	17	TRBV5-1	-	CASSIWTAGSYNSPLHF	TGCGCCAGCAGCATCTGGACAGCTGGCTCCTATAATTCACCCCTCCACTTT
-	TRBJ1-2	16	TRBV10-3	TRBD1	CAISESGTGGNYGYTF	TGTGCCATCAGTGAGTCGGGGACAGGGGGCAACTATGGCTACACCTTC
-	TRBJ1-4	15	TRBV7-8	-	CASSLGPQANEKLFF	TGTGCCAGCAGCTTAGGCCCGCAGGCAAATGAAAAACTGTTTTTT
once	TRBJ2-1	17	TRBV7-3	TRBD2	CASSYLSGRSSYNEQFF	TGTGCCAGCAGCTATCTTAGCGGGAGGAGTTCCTACAATGAGCAGTTCTTC
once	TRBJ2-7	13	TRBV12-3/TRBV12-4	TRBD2	CASSFGLVYEQYF	TGTGCCAGCAGTTTCGGACTAGTCTACGAGCAGTACTTC
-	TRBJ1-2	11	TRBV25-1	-	CASSEAAGYTF	TGTGCCAGCAGTGAAGCGGCGGGCTACACCTTC
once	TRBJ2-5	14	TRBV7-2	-	CASSLAGQQETQYF	TGTGCCAGCAGCTTAGCAGGACAGCAAGAGACCCAGTACTTC
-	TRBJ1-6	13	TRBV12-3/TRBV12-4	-	CASSLLGGSPLHF	TGTGCCAGCAGTTTACTGGGGGGATCACCCCTCCACTTT
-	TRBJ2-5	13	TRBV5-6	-	CASSKDYGETQYF	TGTGCCAGCAGCAAAGACTATGGGGAGACCCAGTACTTC
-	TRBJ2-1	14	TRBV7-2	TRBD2	CASSLSGGHNEQFF	TGTGCCAGCAGCCTGAGCGGGGGACACAATGAGCAGTTCTTC
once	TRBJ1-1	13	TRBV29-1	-	CSVVLQLNTEAFF	TGCAGCGTTGTCTTACAGCTTAACACTGAAGCTTTCTTT
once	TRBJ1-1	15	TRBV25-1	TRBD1	CASSEYGTANTEAFF	TGTGCCAGCAGTGAATATGGGACAGCGAACACTGAAGCTTTCTTT
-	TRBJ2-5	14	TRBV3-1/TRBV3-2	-	CASSLRGGGETQYF	TGTGCCAGCAGCCTTAGGGGGGGCGGGGAGACCCAGTACTTC
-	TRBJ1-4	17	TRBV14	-	CASSHGSRSLQGEKLFF	TGTGCCAGCAGCCATGGGAGTCGAAGTCTACAAGGGGAAAAACTGTTTTTT
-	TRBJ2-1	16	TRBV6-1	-	CASSESGSAVYNEQFF	TGTGCCAGCAGTGAATCGGGGAGTGCGGTGTACAATGAGCAGTTCTTC
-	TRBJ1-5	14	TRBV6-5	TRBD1	CASSLQGSGQPQHF	TGTGCCAGCAGTCTACAGGGGAGTGGACAGCCCCAGCATTTT
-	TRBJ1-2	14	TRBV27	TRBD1	CASSPGQGDFGYTF	TGTGCCAGCAGTCCGGGACAGGGGGATTTTGGCTACACCTTC
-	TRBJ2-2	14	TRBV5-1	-	CASSLGDGTGELFF	TGCGCCAGCAGCTTAGGGGATGGCACCGGGGAGCTGTTTTTT
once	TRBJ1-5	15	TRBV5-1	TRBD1	CASSLGQGGNQPQHF	TGCGCCAGCAGCTTGGGACAGGGAGGCAATCAGCCCCAGCATTTT